This entry describes one T cell receptor (beta chain). This record comes from a study of low-dose radiotherapy and immunotherapy resistance in tumors. Study details: Treatment of Cohort 2 consisted of 1 Gy per fraction every two weeks, amounting to 13 Gy over 26 weeks. Intravenous ipilimumab 1 mg/kg every six weeks was given with nivolumab 240 mg every two weeks.

The length of the CDR3 is 16 residues. The trim removed 4 bases at V and 3 bases at J, leaving 10 bases unmatched. CDR1 is SGHNT, CDR2 YYREEE, per germline (reference sequence). Donors were administered nivolumab, ipilimumab, aspirin and low-dose cyclophosphamide, together with low-dose radiotherapy. TRAV- and TRBV-specific primers primed first-strand cDNA, covering alpha and beta chains. With a V-primer adapter and a constant-region primer, TCRs were amplified for approximately 20 PCR cycles. TCRdb independently ran MiXCR on the reads; one entry per CDR3 protein. The sample has around 10,000 distinct CDR3 sequences, approximately 69% seen once.

This TCR derives from a human donor with advanced metastatic prostate, ovarian, gallbladder or colorectal cancer (not recorded which). This table probably holds off-target reads from a library built for another chain. The chain links TRBV5-4 to TRBJ2-3, with 8 nucleotides matching TRBD2. CDR3 DNA: TGTGCCAGCAGCCGCCTACTAGCGGCGTCGACAGATACGCAGTATTTT. Residues: CASSRLLAASTDTQYF.